The T cell receptor (beta chain) described here comes from a study of shared clonotypes between healthy human individuals. TCRdb keeps only in-frame clones here, not all; method: immunoSEQ multiplex PCR. The profile shows approximately 1,000,000 clones, around 78% of them singletons. The V end was cut by 3 bases, the J end by 4 bases, with 21 bases between. The CDR3 contains 18 residues. In germline, CDR1 is LNHDA, CDR2 SQIVND (reference sequence). The sample consisted of memory CD4+ T cells from PBMCs. Subset here: CD45RA-negative fraction. The chain joins TRBV19 to TRBJ1-4; D unclear. The TCR sequence derives from a young man in good health. Some clones in this sample may be carry-over from other donors' samples. The CDR3 here is CASSIFPIVGRINEKLFF. The CDR3 bases are TGTGCCAGTAGTATCTTCCCTATCGTCGGACGCATTAATGAAAAACTGTTTTTT.